This TCR beta chain is drawn from a study of T cell responses to AZD1222 COVID-19 vaccine. V lost 0 bases to trimming and J lost 8 bases, with 16 bases between them. The length of the CDR3 is 15 residues. The germline gives CDR1 KGHSH, CDR2 LQKENI. Some clones are missing from TCRdb's copy, which holds only in-frame ones; the method was immunoSEQ multiplex PCR. This sample has 150,000 to 200,000 clones, with 80% to 95% found just once. As concerns this clone: Its antigen is currently unknown.

Whole-study findings and limits: The donor group comprised mostly white British people and more females; the analysis possibly underestimated clonal diversity.

The source was peripheral blood, collected 28 days after the second AZD1222 dose. This sequence originates from an adult who received the AZD1222 COVID-19 vaccine. The chain couples TRBV18 to TRBJ1-1; a possible D gene is TRBD1 (5 bases). The CDR3 here is CASSPPGGGNIEAFF. The CDR3 DNA sequence: TGTGCCAGCTCACCACCGGGCGGGGGAAATATCGAAGCTTTCTTT.